The sequence of this T cell receptor beta chain was determined in a study of T-cell memory formation after mild COVID-19. Across the study: Largely, TCR clusters stayed within a single donor.

Using its own MiXCR run on the 5' RACE reads, TCRdb lists one record per CDR3 protein. The sample holds hundreds of thousands of distinct CDR3 sequences, approximately 16% seen once. General observations from the study: Second-wave clones with a day 37 peak had unconfirmed SARS-CoV-2 specificity. Detection of some responders pre-infection suggested pre-existing cross-reactive memory T cells participated. CD4+ bias marked clones expanding day 15 to 37, unlike balanced contracting clones.

In its sample, this clonotype was seen a few times. Its target is not known. In germline, CDR1 is LGHDT, CDR2 YNNKEL (reference sequence). Losses at the gene ends were 6 bases for V and 2 bases for J; bases not matched to a gene: 10. This CDR3 is built from 17 residues. The clonotype originates from a man aged 18 to 30 who had mild COVID-19 (a few samples of this study predate the infection). Cell type and time point are not known. The gene calls are TRBV3-1 and TRBJ1-2; 12 positions match TRBD1. Sequencing was performed on PBMCs or a T cell subset sorted from them (not recorded which). DNA of the CDR3: TGTGCCAGCAGATACGGGACAGGGGGCGCTAAGAACTATGGCTACACCTTC. The encoded protein is CASRYGTGGAKNYGYTF.